Listed below are T cell receptor beta chains from one sample, sequenced in a study of blood T cell repertoires in COVID-19. The table came from immunoSEQ multiplex PCR; TCRdb's copy has only in-frame clones and leaves some out. The sample has some 130,000 clones; around 73% are singletons. Material for sequencing was peripheral blood. All receptors come from a man aged 60 to 75 who had recovered from COVID-19. Each CDR3 is given with its conserved first and last residue. The D gene is left open where the match is weak. Clone size is stated in some rows and not others, as once, few, many or a class when expanded.

CDR3	DNA	V	J	size	D
CASSESDSPAYEQYF	TGTGCCAGCAGTGAATCAGACAGCCCCGCCTACGAGCAGTACTTC	TRBV25-1	TRBJ2-7	.	.
CASSGAYQSDGYTF	TGTGCCAGCAGTGGAGCCTATCAATCGGATGGCTACACCTTC	TRBV6-1	TRBJ1-2	many	.
CASRSPVGLAGTYYNEQFF	TGTGCCAGTAGGTCCCCCGTCGGACTAGCGGGAACCTACTACAATGAGCAGTTCTTC	TRBV19	TRBJ2-1	.	TRBD2
CASREQGAPADTQYF	TGTGCCAGCAGGGAACAGGGGGCCCCGGCAGATACGCAGTATTTT	TRBV5-4	TRBJ2-3	.	TRBD1
CSVGAVGSPYEQYF	TGCAGCGTTGGGGCGGTAGGGAGCCCCTACGAGCAGTACTTC	TRBV29-1	TRBJ2-7	.	.
CASSSLGAMNTEAFF	TGTGCCAGCAGCTCCCTGGGGGCCATGAACACTGAAGCTTTCTTT	TRBV7-2	TRBJ1-1	few	.
CAWSEGSGRGNTGELFF	TGTGCCTGGAGTGAGGGTAGCGGGAGGGGTAACACCGGGGAGCTGTTTTTT	TRBV30	TRBJ2-2	.	TRBD2
CASSISPGVEKLFF	TGTGCCAGTAGTATCTCCCCCGGGGTCGAAAAACTGTTTTTT	TRBV19	TRBJ1-4	.	.
CASSPVLSSYNEQFF	TGCGCCAGCAGCCCGGTCCTTAGCTCCTACAATGAGCAGTTCTTC	TRBV4-3	TRBJ2-1	.	.
CASSANLQGIHEQYF	TGTGCCAGCAGCGCCAATCTGCAGGGGATCCACGAGCAGTACTTC	TRBV9	TRBJ2-7	.	.
CATQPSLAGVEQFF	TGTGCCACGCAGCCCTCACTAGCGGGGGTTGAGCAGTTCTTC	TRBV28	TRBJ2-1	.	TRBD2
CASSYLSAQYF	TGTGCCAGCAGTTACCTATCGGCCCAGTACTTC	TRBV6-2/TRBV6-3	TRBJ2-5	.	.
CASSQTRTQETQYF	TGTGCCAGCAGCCAAACGCGCACCCAAGAGACCCAGTACTTC	TRBV3-1/TRBV3-2	TRBJ2-5	.	.
CASSQTGKNAGELFF	TGTGCCAGCAGCCAGACAGGGAAGAACGCCGGGGAGCTGTTTTTT	TRBV14	TRBJ2-2	.	TRBD1
CASRESGTGSYEQYF	TGTGCCAGCAGGGAGAGTGGGACAGGCAGCTACGAGCAGTACTTC	TRBV7-9	TRBJ2-7	.	TRBD1
CASRRQGENNEQFF	TGTGCCAGTAGGAGGCAGGGCGAAAACAATGAGCAGTTCTTC	TRBV19	TRBJ2-1	.	.
CASSLGGSNQPQHF	TGCGCCAGCAGCTTGGGCGGTAGCAATCAGCCCCAGCATTTT	TRBV5-1	TRBJ1-5	.	.
CASSRGFRTGGYEQYF	TGTGCCAGCAGCAGGGGTTTCCGGACAGGGGGGTACGAGCAGTACTTC	TRBV5-6	TRBJ2-7	once	TRBD1
CASRGIQGSGSPLHF	TGTGCCAGCAGGGGAATACAGGGGTCAGGGTCACCCCTCCACTTT	TRBV2	TRBJ1-6	few	TRBD1
CASSPTGRTNEQYF	TGTGCCAGTAGCCCGACAGGGCGCACGAACGAGCAGTACTTC	TRBV19	TRBJ2-7	once	TRBD1
CATTGTSGAYTQYF	TGTGCCACCACGGGGACTAGCGGAGCCTATACGCAGTATTTT	TRBV19	TRBJ2-3	.	TRBD2
CASSNTPIRNQPQHF	TGTGCCAGTAGTAACACCCCCATTCGCAATCAGCCCCAGCATTTT	TRBV19	TRBJ1-5	few	.
CATSREEGRYEQYF	TGTGCCACCAGCAGAGAGGAGGGTAGGTACGAGCAGTACTTC	TRBV15	TRBJ2-7	.	.
CASSYSGRESYNEQFF	TGTGCCAGCAGTTACTCGGGGCGGGAGAGTTACAATGAGCAGTTCTTC	TRBV6-5	TRBJ2-1	.	TRBD2
CASSEIIAAPGGYTF	TGTGCCAGCAGTGAAATAATCGCCGCGCCGGGTGGCTACACCTTC	TRBV6-1	TRBJ1-2	few	.
CASSQAYRETQYF	TGTGCCAGCAGTCAAGCCTACAGGGAGACCCAGTACTTC	TRBV28	TRBJ2-5	.	.
CASSVRGSTDTQYF	TGTGCCAGCAGTGTCAGGGGGAGCACAGATACGCAGTATTTT	TRBV2	TRBJ2-3	.	TRBD1
CASSGASGTGTLNQPQHF	TGTGCCAGTAGTGGCGCCTCCGGGACAGGGACTCTCAATCAGCCCCAGCATTTT	TRBV19	TRBJ1-5	.	TRBD1
CASSSLTTYNEQFF	TGTGCCAGCAGCTCACTTACTACCTACAATGAGCAGTTCTTC	TRBV13	TRBJ2-1	few	.
CASSYGGGNQPQHF	TGTGCCAGCAGTTACGGCGGAGGGAATCAGCCCCAGCATTTT	TRBV6-2/TRBV6-3	TRBJ1-5	.	.
CAWKAGGPGELFF	TGTGCCTGGAAGGCAGGGGGCCCCGGGGAGCTGTTTTTT	TRBV30	TRBJ2-2	.	TRBD1
CVSSWEGGIGSPLHF	TGTGTCAGCAGCTGGGAGGGGGGAATCGGGTCACCCCTCCACTTT	TRBV11-2	TRBJ1-6	.	.
CASSLGGFGELFF	TGTGCCAGCAGTTTAGGAGGGTTCGGGGAGCTGTTTTTT	TRBV6-2/TRBV6-3	TRBJ2-2	.	.
CASRTKQGARGQPQHF	TGTGCCAGTAGGACAAAACAGGGGGCCAGGGGTCAGCCCCAGCATTTT	TRBV19	TRBJ1-5	.	TRBD1
CASSSPLGTMKYNEQFF	TGTGCCAGCAGTTCCCCTTTGGGCACAATGAAGTACAATGAGCAGTTCTTC	TRBV28	TRBJ2-1	.	.
CASSYARTSGSLQYF	TGTGCCAGCAGTTACGCCCGGACTAGCGGGAGCCTGCAGTATTTT	TRBV6-5	TRBJ2-3	.	TRBD2
CASSRTGDWAFF	TGTGCCAGCAGTCGGACAGGGGATTGGGCTTTCTTT	TRBV2	TRBJ1-1	.	TRBD1
CSASTKAGNTEAFF	TGCAGTGCTAGTACAAAGGCAGGCAACACTGAAGCTTTCTTT	TRBV20-1	TRBJ1-1	.	.
CASSQGRRGGYEQFF	TGTGCCAGCAGCCAAGGAAGGCGGGGGGGTTATGAGCAGTTCTTC	TRBV14	TRBJ2-1	.	TRBD2
CASSMGDRVYGYTF	TGTGCCAGTAGTATGGGGGACAGGGTGTATGGCTACACCTTC	TRBV19	TRBJ1-2	.	TRBD1
CASSSLEATGASGYTF	TGTGCCAGCAGTTCCCTAGAAGCAACAGGAGCCAGCGGCTACACCTTC	TRBV27	TRBJ1-2	few	.
CASSRDTYTYTQYF	TGTGCCAGCAGCAGGGACACATACACATATACGCAGTATTTT	TRBV7-3	TRBJ2-3	.	.
CASSGRQGSGELFF	TGTGCCAGCAGTGGGCGGCAGGGCTCCGGGGAGCTGTTTTTT	TRBV6-4	TRBJ2-2	.	.
CASSLVAGEGDTQYF	TGTGCCAGCAGCTTAGTCGCGGGGGAGGGGGATACGCAGTATTTT	TRBV7-2	TRBJ2-3	few	TRBD2
CASSLGLAKSYNEQFF	TGTGCCAGCAGCTTGGGGCTAGCGAAGTCCTACAATGAGCAGTTCTTC	TRBV7-2	TRBJ2-1	.	.
CASSYSLSGSYNEQFF	TGTGCCAGCAGTTACTCCCTTAGCGGGAGTTACAATGAGCAGTTCTTC	TRBV6-5	TRBJ2-1	.	TRBD2
CASSDPGQGVGKLFF	TGTGCCAGTAGCGATCCGGGACAGGGTGTAGGAAAACTGTTTTTT	TRBV19	TRBJ1-4	.	TRBD1
CASSQLYRTGTSGNTIYF	TGCGCCAGCAGCCAATTGTACCGGACAGGGACCTCTGGAAACACCATATATTTT	TRBV4-3	TRBJ1-3	.	TRBD1
CASSPGGGPEAFF	TGTGCCAGCAGCCCCGGGGGGGGCCCTGAAGCTTTCTTT	TRBV7-2	TRBJ1-1	.	.
CATQSGDSPLHF	TGTGCCACCCAGTCCGGGGATTCACCCCTCCACTTT	TRBV28	TRBJ1-6	.	.
CASSLAGEGKPQHF	TGCGCCAGCAGCTTGGCCGGGGAGGGCAAGCCCCAGCATTTT	TRBV5-1	TRBJ1-5	.	.
CASSLYRGYTF	TGTGCCAGCAGTTTATATCGGGGCTACACCTTC	TRBV28	TRBJ1-2	.	.
CASSLLAQETQYF	TGTGCCAGCAGCTTACTCGCCCAAGAGACCCAGTACTTC	TRBV5-6	TRBJ2-5	.	.
CASSVDSGDLGEQYF	TGTGCCAGCAGCGTAGATAGCGGGGATCTGGGGGAGCAGTACTTC	TRBV9	TRBJ2-7	.	TRBD2
CASSPRTGGTNEKLFF	TGTGCCAGTAGTCCGCGGACAGGGGGAACTAATGAAAAACTGTTTTTT	TRBV19	TRBJ1-4	.	TRBD1
CASSSRVGQPGTQYF	TGTGCCAGCAGCTCTAGGGTGGGACAGCCGGGGACCCAGTACTTC	TRBV7-2	TRBJ2-5	.	TRBD1
CASSLYDGTYEQYF	TGTGCCAGCAGTTTATACGACGGGACCTACGAGCAGTACTTC	TRBV27	TRBJ2-7	.	.
CASSYQVSGTQYF	TGTGCCAGCAGTTACCAGGTTTCTGGGACCCAGTACTTC	TRBV6-2/TRBV6-3	TRBJ2-5	.	.
CASSPTGGDGSPLHF	TGTGCCAGCAGCCCAACAGGGGGGGACGGTTCACCCCTCCACTTT	TRBV3-1/TRBV3-2	TRBJ1-6	.	TRBD1
CASSQWDRDRYNEQFF	TGTGCCAGCAGCCAGTGGGACCGGGACAGATACAATGAGCAGTTCTTC	TRBV4-2	TRBJ2-1	.	TRBD1